Listed below are T cell receptor beta chains from one sample, sequenced in a study of T cell responses to AZD1222 COVID-19 vaccine. The data were produced by immunoSEQ multiplex PCR, yet TCRdb's version contains in-frame clones alone and is incomplete. This table has 75,000 to 100,000 clones, 85% to 90% appearing once. Sequenced material: peripheral blood, taken on day 0 of AZD1222 vaccination. The receptor source for this set is an adult in good health. Both conserved end residues are part of each CDR3. D genes are given only for firm matches. Only part of the rows carry a size: once, few, many, or a class if the clone is expanded.

v_gene	abundance	d_gene	j_gene	CDR3nt	CDR3aa
TRBV2	.	TRBD1	TRBJ1-1	TGTGCCAGCATGGGACAGGGCACTGAAGCTTTCTTT	CASMGQGTEAFF
TRBV4-1	.	TRBD1	TRBJ2-5	TGCGCCAGCAGCCAAGAACTAACAGGGGAGGAGACCCAGTACTTC	CASSQELTGEETQYF
TRBV6-4	.	TRBD2	TRBJ2-1	TGTGCCAGCAGTGACTCTGGGGGAGGGGTAAATGAGCAGTTCTTC	CASSDSGGGVNEQFF
TRBV4-3	.	TRBD1	TRBJ1-4	TGCGCCAGCAGCCAAGAGTTCGGCAGGGGGACTGAAAAACTGTTTTTT	CASSQEFGRGTEKLFF
TRBV5-1	.	.	TRBJ2-6	TGCGCCAGCAGCTTGGAGGGAGCAGGGGCCAACGTCCTGACTTTC	CASSLEGAGANVLTF
TRBV15	few	.	TRBJ1-5	TGTGCCACCAGCAGACGAGGGCCGACTAGCAATCAGCCCCAGCATTTT	CATSRRGPTSNQPQHF
TRBV7-2	.	.	TRBJ1-5	TGTGCCAGCAGCCCCTCTTGGGGGCGCCAACAGCCCCAGCATTTT	CASSPSWGRQQPQHF
TRBV28	.	.	TRBJ2-5	TGTGCCAGCAGTTTTAGCGGTTTAGGGGCAGAGACCCAGTACTTC	CASSFSGLGAETQYF
TRBV28	.	.	TRBJ2-5	TGTGCCAGCAGTTCCGAAGGAGGCGGGGACCAAGAGACCCAGTACTTC	CASSSEGGGDQETQYF
TRBV2	few	TRBD2	TRBJ2-2	TGTGCCAGCAGTAAGGAGGGACTAGCTACCGGGGAGCTGTTTTTT	CASSKEGLATGELFF
TRBV12-3/TRBV12-4	.	.	TRBJ2-1	TGTGCCAGCAGCCCCCATTACAATGAGCAGTTCTTC	CASSPHYNEQFF
TRBV6-4	.	.	TRBJ2-3	TGTGCCAGCAGTGACTCGCGGGCGAGCACAGATACGCAGTATTTT	CASSDSRASTDTQYF
TRBV6-2/TRBV6-3	once	.	TRBJ2-1	TGTGCCAGCAGTCGGTTGAGTTATAGCTCCTACAATGAGCAGTTCTTC	CASSRLSYSSYNEQFF
TRBV28	.	.	TRBJ1-1	TGTGCCAGCAGATCGTCAGGGAACACTGAAGCTTTCTTT	CASRSSGNTEAFF
TRBV6-5	.	TRBD2	TRBJ2-1	TGTGCCAGCAGTTACACCGGACTAGCCTACAATGAGCAGTTCTTC	CASSYTGLAYNEQFF
TRBV6-4	.	.	TRBJ2-2	TGTGCCAGCAGTGACTCGGAAATTAACACCGGGGAGCTGTTTTTT	CASSDSEINTGELFF
TRBV7-8	.	TRBD1	TRBJ1-1	TGTGCCAGCAGCCCGATCCTTGGACAGGGATTGTACACTGAAGCTTTCTTT	CASSPILGQGLYTEAFF
TRBV11-2	few	.	TRBJ1-4	TGTGCCAGCAGTCCCTGGCGGGAAGGCGAAAAACTGTTTTTT	CASSPWREGEKLFF
TRBV7-3	once	.	TRBJ1-6	TGTGCCAGCAGCTTAGACTCCGTGGGGGCCCTCCACTTT	CASSLDSVGALHF
TRBV11-2	.	.	TRBJ2-2	TGTGCCAGCAGCTTAGGAGGTGTTGCCAGGGAGCTGTTTTTT	CASSLGGVARELFF
TRBV2	.	.	TRBJ1-2	TGTGCCAGCAGGTCCCTACAGGGAGATCATGGCTACACCTTC	CASRSLQGDHGYTF
TRBV7-9	once	.	TRBJ2-7	TGTGCCAGCAGCGTGGCTGGACAGCCCTACGAGCAGTACTTC	CASSVAGQPYEQYF
TRBV18	many	.	TRBJ1-1	TGTGCCAGCTCACCAGAGTGGATTGGAGGGCGGGAGAGTTTCTTT	CASSPEWIGGRESFF
TRBV5-1	.	TRBD1	TRBJ1-3	TGCGCCAGCAGCTTGGAGGGCAGGGGGCACTCTGGAAACACCATATATTTT	CASSLEGRGHSGNTIYF
TRBV5-4	once	.	TRBJ2-7	TGTGCCAGCAGCTTGTTGTACAGACCCTACGAGCAGTACTTC	CASSLLYRPYEQYF
TRBV18	.	TRBD2	TRBJ2-7	TGTGCCAGCTCACCGCGGGGCGGGGGGGAGTCCTACGAGCAGTACTTC	CASSPRGGGESYEQYF
TRBV30	.	.	TRBJ2-1	TGTGCCTGGAACCTACTCTACAATGAGCAGTTCTTC	CAWNLLYNEQFF
TRBV11-2	once	TRBD2	TRBJ2-5	TGTGCCAGCAGCTCGACTAGCGGGAGAAGAGAGACCCAGTACTTC	CASSSTSGRRETQYF
TRBV6-4	medium-sized	.	TRBJ2-3	TGTGCCAGCAGTGACGGGAGCACAGATACGCAGTATTTT	CASSDGSTDTQYF
TRBV28	.	TRBD2	TRBJ2-3	TGTGCCAGCAGGAGGACTAGCGGGAGGGCAAGCACAGATACGCAGTATTTT	CASRRTSGRASTDTQYF
TRBV9	.	TRBD1	TRBJ2-3	TGTGCCAGCAGCGTTACCGGGGGACAGGGGGCGGCAGATACGCAGTATTTT	CASSVTGGQGAADTQYF
TRBV11-2	.	TRBD1	TRBJ1-2	TGTGCCAGCAGCAGAGGGACAGGGTATGCGAACTATGGCTACACCTTC	CASSRGTGYANYGYTF
TRBV7-2	.	.	TRBJ2-1	TGTGCCAGCAGCTCAGGAGGCGGGACCTCCCATGAGCAGTTCTTC	CASSSGGGTSHEQFF
TRBV2	.	.	TRBJ1-6	TGTGCCAGCAGTCGAAGACAGATAATGCGTAATTCACCCCTCCACTTT	CASSRRQIMRNSPLHF
TRBV27	few	TRBD2	TRBJ2-7	TGTGCCAGCAGTTTGGGGGCTAGCGGGAGTTACGAGCAGTACTTC	CASSLGASGSYEQYF
TRBV11-1	.	.	TRBJ1-1	TGTGCCAGCAGCCCCTTACGCGGACACATGAACACTGAAGCTTTCTTT	CASSPLRGHMNTEAFF
TRBV28	.	.	TRBJ1-4	TGTGCCAGCAGCCCCCAGGTGTTTTTT	CASSPQVFF
TRBV27	.	TRBD1	TRBJ1-2	TGTGCCAGCAGGAAGGACAGGCCTCTCTATGGCTACACCTTC	CASRKDRPLYGYTF
TRBV28	few	.	TRBJ1-2	TGTGCGAGCTGTAGGAGGGATGTACGGGGCTACACCTTC	CASCRRDVRGYTF
TRBV28	.	TRBD2	TRBJ2-3	TGTGCCAGCCTCCGGGGGGCGGGAGGAGGACTGGATACGCAGTATTTT	CASLRGAGGGLDTQYF